In this sample, the clone carrying this T cell receptor beta chain turned up a few times. The data were obtained in a study of metastatic and nonmetastatic thyroid tumors. Not a single patient had been given any form of treatment at any point before undergoing thyroid surgery. TCRdb reprocessed the PCR reads using MiXCR. In the table there are tens of thousands of clones, around 27% of which are singletons. Germline values: CDR1 MDHEN, CDR2 SYDVKM. V was clipped by 5 bases and J by 3 bases, with 17 bases between them. CDR3 size: 16 residues. This rearrangement joins TRBV28 to TRBJ1-5; no clear D. This sequence was found in a male donor with papillary thyroid cancer or a benign thyroid nodule (not recorded which). Some clones in this sample may be carry-over from other donors' samples. The sample was blood. The DNA of the CDR3 is TGTGCCAGCAGTACCCTTGGCCTCCAGACCAATCAGCCCCAGCATTTT. It specifies CASSTLGLQTNQPQHF.